The rows below give T cell receptor beta chains drawn from one sample of a study of cytomegalovirus exposure and HLA in healthy donors. The method was immunoSEQ multiplex PCR; TCRdb's version includes in-frame clones alone and lacks a portion of them. The repertoire holds 150,000 to 200,000 clones, roughly 82% seen once, with 2.5% to 3% in the top ten. What was sequenced was PBMCs. Receptors originate from a woman between 45 and 60 years old in good health and CMV-seropositive. CDR3s include the opening cysteine and the closing phenylalanine or tryptophan. A D gene is named only where the DNA matches it firmly. Clone size is shown for a subset of rows, as once, few, many or a class of expanded clone.

j_call: TRBJ1-1
cdr3_length: 13
v_call: TRBV30
d_call: NA
clone_size: once
cdr3_nt: TGTGCCTGGAGTCAGGGGAGAGGCACTGAAGCTTTCTTT
cdr3_aa: CAWSQGRGTEAFF

j_call: TRBJ1-6
cdr3_length: 14
v_call: TRBV7-9
d_call: TRBD1
clone_size: NA
cdr3_nt: TGTGCCAGCAGCTGGACAGGGGGGTCTTCACCCCTCCACTTT
cdr3_aa: CASSWTGGSSPLHF

j_call: TRBJ2-3
cdr3_length: 15
v_call: TRBV29-1
d_call: TRBD1
clone_size: NA
cdr3_nt: TGCAGCGTTGTAGGGACAGGGGGCGGCACAGATACGCAGTATTTT
cdr3_aa: CSVVGTGGGTDTQYF

j_call: TRBJ2-7
cdr3_length: 18
v_call: TRBV7-8
d_call: TRBD2
clone_size: NA
cdr3_nt: TGTGCCAGCAGCTTAGGTCTAGCGGGGGATCCGAGCTCCTACGAGCAGTACTTC
cdr3_aa: CASSLGLAGDPSSYEQYF

j_call: TRBJ2-1
cdr3_length: 16
v_call: TRBV15
d_call: TRBD2
clone_size: NA
cdr3_nt: TGTGCCACCAGCGTCGACGCAGCGGGGGGGCTGAATGAGCAGTTCTTC
cdr3_aa: CATSVDAAGGLNEQFF

j_call: TRBJ1-2
cdr3_length: 15
v_call: TRBV18
d_call: NA
clone_size: NA
cdr3_nt: TGTGCCAGCTCACCAACTCCGGACAGTAACTATGGCTACACCTTC
cdr3_aa: CASSPTPDSNYGYTF

j_call: TRBJ2-1
cdr3_length: 10
v_call: TRBV30
d_call: TRBD1
clone_size: once
cdr3_nt: TGTGCCGTACAGGGGGTGGAGCAGTTCTTC
cdr3_aa: CAVQGVEQFF

j_call: TRBJ1-1
cdr3_length: 13
v_call: TRBV30
d_call: NA
clone_size: NA
cdr3_nt: TGTGCCTGGACCGGTTTCGTCCACGCTGAAGCTTTCTTT
cdr3_aa: CAWTGFVHAEAFF

j_call: TRBJ2-1
cdr3_length: 14
v_call: TRBV27
d_call: TRBD1
clone_size: NA
cdr3_nt: TGTGCCAGCAGACAGGGACAGGGCTACAATGAGCAGTTCTTC
cdr3_aa: CASRQGQGYNEQFF

j_call: TRBJ2-1
cdr3_length: 16
v_call: TRBV5-1
d_call: TRBD1
clone_size: NA
cdr3_nt: TGCGCCAGCAGCTTGGGGAGACAGGGTAAATACAATGAGCAGTTCTTC
cdr3_aa: CASSLGRQGKYNEQFF

j_call: TRBJ1-1
cdr3_length: 12
v_call: TRBV5-1
d_call: TRBD1
clone_size: NA
cdr3_nt: TGCGCCAGCAGTTTCCAGGGGGGTGAAGCTTTCTTT
cdr3_aa: CASSFQGGEAFF

j_call: TRBJ2-7
cdr3_length: 17
v_call: TRBV7-8
d_call: NA
clone_size: NA
cdr3_nt: TGTGCCAGCAGCTCCATTGGTGGGCAGAGCAGCTCCTACGAGCAGTACTTC
cdr3_aa: CASSSIGGQSSSYEQYF

j_call: TRBJ2-3
cdr3_length: 20
v_call: TRBV5-1
d_call: TRBD2
clone_size: NA
cdr3_nt: TGCGCCAGCAGCTTATACCCCGGGACTAGCGGGGGGGCTCTCACAGATACGCAGTATTTT
cdr3_aa: CASSLYPGTSGGALTDTQYF

j_call: TRBJ1-1
cdr3_length: 15
v_call: TRBV15
d_call: NA
clone_size: NA
cdr3_nt: TGTGCCACCAGCAGAGACCAGGGCTTGAACACTGAAGCTTTCTTT
cdr3_aa: CATSRDQGLNTEAFF

j_call: TRBJ1-2
cdr3_length: 15
v_call: TRBV7-8
d_call: NA
clone_size: NA
cdr3_nt: TGTGCCAGCAGCTTAGCGCTACAGACAGCAAATGGCTACACCTTC
cdr3_aa: CASSLALQTANGYTF

j_call: TRBJ1-5
cdr3_length: 13
v_call: TRBV19
d_call: NA
clone_size: NA
cdr3_nt: TGTGCCAGTAGCGACATGGGTGCTCAGCCCCAGCATTTT
cdr3_aa: CASSDMGAQPQHF

j_call: TRBJ1-3
cdr3_length: 13
v_call: TRBV5-8
d_call: NA
clone_size: NA
cdr3_nt: TGTGCCAGCAGCTCGGAGCAGCGGAACACCATATATTTT
cdr3_aa: CASSSEQRNTIYF

j_call: TRBJ2-7
cdr3_length: 15
v_call: TRBV10-3
d_call: TRBD2
clone_size: NA
cdr3_nt: TGTGCCATCAGTGAGTCGGGAGGGGATGGCGACGAGCAGTACTTC
cdr3_aa: CAISESGGDGDEQYF

j_call: TRBJ1-1
cdr3_length: 14
v_call: TRBV6-5
d_call: NA
clone_size: NA
cdr3_nt: TGTGCCAGCACCCAGGGATTGGTGAACACTGAAGCTTTCTTT
cdr3_aa: CASTQGLVNTEAFF

j_call: TRBJ2-7
cdr3_length: 16
v_call: TRBV30
d_call: TRBD1
clone_size: NA
cdr3_nt: TGTGCCTGGAGCCTAGGGAAGGAGGACAGGGGTTACGAGCAGTACTTC
cdr3_aa: CAWSLGKEDRGYEQYF

j_call: TRBJ1-3
cdr3_length: 15
v_call: TRBV2
d_call: TRBD1
clone_size: NA
cdr3_nt: TGTGCCAGCAGGAGTTCCCGACAGGGGGCAAACACCATATATTTT
cdr3_aa: CASRSSRQGANTIYF

j_call: TRBJ2-5
cdr3_length: 13
v_call: TRBV5-6
d_call: NA
clone_size: NA
cdr3_nt: TGTGCCAGCAGCTTGACAGGGACAGAGACCCAGTACTTC
cdr3_aa: CASSLTGTETQYF

j_call: TRBJ2-1
cdr3_length: 19
v_call: TRBV7-2
d_call: TRBD2
clone_size: few
cdr3_nt: TGTGCCAGCAGCCCACAATGGGCTAGCGGGGGTATTTTAGTGCCTGAGCAGTTCTTC
cdr3_aa: CASSPQWASGGILVPEQFF

j_call: TRBJ1-4
cdr3_length: 14
v_call: TRBV9
d_call: NA
clone_size: once
cdr3_nt: TGTGCCAGCAGCCCTCGACAGTACGGTGAAAAACTGTTTTTT
cdr3_aa: CASSPRQYGEKLFF

j_call: TRBJ2-5
cdr3_length: 14
v_call: TRBV13
d_call: TRBD1
clone_size: NA
cdr3_nt: TGTGCCAGCAGCATGCCGGGACAGCAAGAGACCCAGTACTTC
cdr3_aa: CASSMPGQQETQYF

j_call: TRBJ2-1
cdr3_length: 15
v_call: TRBV7-9
d_call: TRBD2
clone_size: NA
cdr3_nt: TGTGCCAGCAGCCCCCCCGGGACTAGCAGGAATGAGCAGTTCTTC
cdr3_aa: CASSPPGTSRNEQFF

j_call: TRBJ1-6
cdr3_length: 13
v_call: TRBV7-9
d_call: NA
clone_size: NA
cdr3_nt: TGTGCCAGCAGCGCCAGGGTAGGAGAACCCCTCCACTTT
cdr3_aa: CASSARVGEPLHF

j_call: TRBJ2-1
cdr3_length: 17
v_call: TRBV13
d_call: NA
clone_size: NA
cdr3_nt: TGTGCCAGCAGCTACTGGTTGGCGGGACTTGGAATCGATGAGCAGTTCTTC
cdr3_aa: CASSYWLAGLGIDEQFF

j_call: TRBJ1-1
cdr3_length: 15
v_call: TRBV5-1
d_call: NA
clone_size: once
cdr3_nt: TGCGCCAGCAGCCCTATGGGGGCCGCGAACACTGAAGCTTTCTTT
cdr3_aa: CASSPMGAANTEAFF

j_call: TRBJ2-1
cdr3_length: 15
v_call: TRBV9
d_call: NA
clone_size: few
cdr3_nt: TGTGCCAGCAACCCGACAGGGACTTTATACAATGAGCAGTTCTTC
cdr3_aa: CASNPTGTLYNEQFF

j_call: TRBJ2-1
cdr3_length: 18
v_call: TRBV19
d_call: TRBD1
clone_size: NA
cdr3_nt: TGTGCCAGTAGGACAAGGACAGGGGGAGGAACTACCTACAATGAGCAGTTCTTC
cdr3_aa: CASRTRTGGGTTYNEQFF

j_call: TRBJ2-7
cdr3_length: 14
v_call: TRBV11-2
d_call: TRBD1
clone_size: NA
cdr3_nt: TGTGCCAGCAGCTTAGATCCAGGGGGCTACGAGCAGTACTTC
cdr3_aa: CASSLDPGGYEQYF

j_call: TRBJ2-2
cdr3_length: 14
v_call: TRBV11-3
d_call: TRBD2
clone_size: NA
cdr3_nt: TGTGCCAGCAGCTCTGGACTAGCGACCGGGGAGCTGTTTTTT
cdr3_aa: CASSSGLATGELFF

j_call: TRBJ2-1
cdr3_length: 15
v_call: TRBV9
d_call: TRBD2
clone_size: NA
cdr3_nt: TGTGCCAGCAGCGTAGGCGGGGGGGGCGGCAATGAGCAGTTCTTC
cdr3_aa: CASSVGGGGGNEQFF

j_call: TRBJ1-6
cdr3_length: 15
v_call: TRBV6-5
d_call: NA
clone_size: NA
cdr3_nt: TGTGCCAGCAGTTACGGTCAGGGGTCCAATTCACCCCTCCACTTT
cdr3_aa: CASSYGQGSNSPLHF

j_call: TRBJ2-3
cdr3_length: 13
v_call: TRBV9
d_call: NA
clone_size: NA
cdr3_nt: TGTGCCAGCAGCGTAAGCCGCACAGATACGCAGTATTTT
cdr3_aa: CASSVSRTDTQYF

j_call: TRBJ1-1
cdr3_length: 12
v_call: TRBV25-1
d_call: TRBD1
clone_size: few
cdr3_nt: TGTGCCAGCCCGAGGGGGCTCACTGAAGCTTTCTTT
cdr3_aa: CASPRGLTEAFF

j_call: TRBJ2-7
cdr3_length: 14
v_call: TRBV27
d_call: TRBD2
clone_size: NA
cdr3_nt: TGTGCCTGCAAGTCGGCGGGGGTCTCCTACGAGCAGTACTTC
cdr3_aa: CACKSAGVSYEQYF

j_call: TRBJ2-7
cdr3_length: 14
v_call: TRBV5-1
d_call: NA
clone_size: NA
cdr3_nt: TGCGCCAGCAGCTTTGACCGGGGCTCCTACGAGCAGTACTTC
cdr3_aa: CASSFDRGSYEQYF

j_call: TRBJ1-1
cdr3_length: 14
v_call: TRBV7-9
d_call: NA
clone_size: NA
cdr3_nt: TGTGCCAGCAGGGATCTCGGGCAGGGCACTGAAGCTTTCTTT
cdr3_aa: CASRDLGQGTEAFF

j_call: TRBJ2-7
cdr3_length: 14
v_call: TRBV29-1
d_call: NA
clone_size: NA
cdr3_nt: TGCAGCGTTGAGGTGGTGGGACTGTTATACGAGCAGTACTTC
cdr3_aa: CSVEVVGLLYEQYF

j_call: TRBJ2-3
cdr3_length: 16
v_call: TRBV5-1
d_call: TRBD1
clone_size: NA
cdr3_nt: TGCGCCAGCAGCAGAACAGGGGGCGATCTTACAGATACGCAGTATTTT
cdr3_aa: CASSRTGGDLTDTQYF

j_call: TRBJ2-7
cdr3_length: 16
v_call: TRBV6-5
d_call: TRBD1
clone_size: once
cdr3_nt: TGTGCCAGCAGTTCATGGTCGGGACAGGGAGGCTACGAGCAGTACTTC
cdr3_aa: CASSSWSGQGGYEQYF

j_call: TRBJ1-5
cdr3_length: 15
v_call: TRBV27
d_call: TRBD1
clone_size: few
cdr3_nt: TGTGCCAGCAGTAGGACAGGGGGATTGGTTCAGCCCCAGCATTTT
cdr3_aa: CASSRTGGLVQPQHF

j_call: TRBJ2-1
cdr3_length: 16
v_call: TRBV7-3
d_call: TRBD2
clone_size: NA
cdr3_nt: TGTGCCAGCAGCTCTCATCCGGGACTAGCGGGGGGGCCTGAGTTCTTC
cdr3_aa: CASSSHPGLAGGPEFF

j_call: TRBJ2-1
cdr3_length: 19
v_call: TRBV7-3
d_call: TRBD2
clone_size: NA
cdr3_nt: TGTGCCAGCAGCTTAACTCCCGGACTAGCGGGGGGCAGGTACAATGAGCAGTTCTTC
cdr3_aa: CASSLTPGLAGGRYNEQFF

j_call: TRBJ2-7
cdr3_length: 12
v_call: TRBV7-9
d_call: NA
clone_size: NA
cdr3_nt: TGTGCCAGCAGCTTAGACACCTACGAGCAGTACTTC
cdr3_aa: CASSLDTYEQYF

j_call: TRBJ2-5
cdr3_length: 14
v_call: TRBV5-1
d_call: TRBD2
clone_size: NA
cdr3_nt: TGCGCCAGTTATAGCGGGGGGGAAAGAGAGACCCAGTACTTC
cdr3_aa: CASYSGGERETQYF

j_call: TRBJ1-4
cdr3_length: 14
v_call: TRBV5-1
d_call: NA
clone_size: NA
cdr3_nt: TGCGCCAGCAGCTTGTATGGGACAAATGAAAAACTGTTTTTT
cdr3_aa: CASSLYGTNEKLFF

j_call: TRBJ1-1
cdr3_length: 15
v_call: TRBV27
d_call: NA
clone_size: NA
cdr3_nt: TGTGCCAGCAGTTTAGAGGGGACAAGGAACACTGAAGCTTTCTTT
cdr3_aa: CASSLEGTRNTEAFF

j_call: TRBJ2-2
cdr3_length: 17
v_call: TRBV18
d_call: TRBD2
clone_size: NA
cdr3_nt: TGTGCCAGCTCAGCGACTAGCGGGTCCCAGAAGTCCGGGGAGCTGTTTTTT
cdr3_aa: CASSATSGSQKSGELFF

j_call: TRBJ1-2
cdr3_length: 15
v_call: TRBV2
d_call: TRBD1
clone_size: NA
cdr3_nt: TGTGCCAGCAAATCTACGGGACAGGGGAACTATGGCTACACCTTC
cdr3_aa: CASKSTGQGNYGYTF

j_call: TRBJ2-1
cdr3_length: 15
v_call: TRBV5-4
d_call: NA
clone_size: NA
cdr3_nt: TGTGCCAGCAGCGTGCTGACAGGTTCCTACAATGAGCAGTTCTTC
cdr3_aa: CASSVLTGSYNEQFF

j_call: TRBJ2-3
cdr3_length: 13
v_call: TRBV6-1
d_call: TRBD2
clone_size: NA
cdr3_nt: TGTGCCACCGCCCGGGGGGGCGTAGATACGCAGTATTTT
cdr3_aa: CATARGGVDTQYF

j_call: TRBJ2-3
cdr3_length: 16
v_call: TRBV7-9
d_call: TRBD2
clone_size: once
cdr3_nt: TGTGCCAGCAGCATACTAGCGGGGCTATTCACAGATACGCAGTATTTT
cdr3_aa: CASSILAGLFTDTQYF

j_call: TRBJ1-4
cdr3_length: 15
v_call: TRBV5-1
d_call: TRBD1
clone_size: NA
cdr3_nt: TGCGCCAGCAGCTACCGACAGGGCTCTAATGAAAAACTGTTTTTT
cdr3_aa: CASSYRQGSNEKLFF

j_call: TRBJ1-6
cdr3_length: 15
v_call: TRBV11-2
d_call: TRBD1
clone_size: NA
cdr3_nt: TGTGCCAGCAGCTTAGGGGCAGGGGGAGGCTCACCCCTCCACTTT
cdr3_aa: CASSLGAGGGSPLHF